This passage covers 19 T cell receptor beta chains from one sample sequenced in a study of immune aging and cytomegalovirus after organ transplant (dated by TCRdb to the early 2020s). The label giving this sample's time point can be read as: five sample-tagged time points from pre-transplant (day -1) to day 368 post-transplant, pooled. Their antigens are not known. The method behind the library was single-cell sequencing. The sequencing machine was an Illumina NovaSeq 6000. The BD Rhapsody Targeted mRNA and AbSeq Reagent Kit, in a microwell format, was used for cell capture and library preparation. The public sequencing data were trimmed at Q25 with fastp and processed into clonotypes with MiXCR by TCRdb, which kept only in-frame beta chains. Rows merge per CDR3 protein into single entries with the most common DNA and genes. Within this sample are roughly 23,000 distinct CDR3 sequences, with about a third of them counted one time only. Of the sample, less than 30% falls within the top ten clones.

The sample in question was CMV peptide-activated CD4+ and CD8+ T cells sorted from blood, obtained at five time points, pooled. In light of the paper, this sample's cell subset or site label describes: sorted CD8+CD137+ and CD4+CD154+ T cells after roughly 13 h CMV IE-1 peptide stimulation. The receptors stem from a female donor who had a heart transplant and CMV viremia.

This clonotype was counted only a few times. The chain is built from TRBV25-1 and TRBJ1-5; no clear D. Germline V CDR1 and CDR2: MGHDK, SYGVNS. The CDR3 consists of 12 residues. Trimming removed 5 bases from V and 1 base from J, with 3 bases in between. The CDR3: CASSWSNQPQHF. The CDR3 DNA reads TGTGCCAGCAGTTGGAGCAATCAGCCCCAGCATTTT.

The J gene is TRBJ2-5, the V gene TRBV4-2; 9 bases are shared with TRBD2. Germline loops: CDR1 LGHNA, CDR2 YNFKEQ. The CDR3 has 15 residues. The ends lost 0 bases at V and 1 base at J; junction bases unmatched: 0. The chain's CDR3 is CASSQERGGQETQYF. The CDR3 DNA reads as TGTGCCAGCAGCCAAGAGCGGGGGGGCCAAGAGACCCAGTACTTC.

The V gene is TRBV15, the J gene TRBJ2-3; D not certain. The germline V gene has CDR1 LNHNV and CDR2 YYDKDF (reference sequence). This CDR3 has 13 residues. Trimming shortened V by 4 bases and J by 0 bases, and 5 bases separated the two germline ends. The CDR3 protein is CATSKTSTDTQYF. CDR3 nucleotides: TGTGCCACCAGCAAGACTAGCACAGATACGCAGTATTTT.

This clonotype appeared a few times. V and J are TRBV2 and TRBJ2-1; the D gene is possibly TRBD1 (6 bases). The CDR3 totals 14 residues. The V gene lost 2 bases and the J gene lost 7 bases, with 12 bases spanning the gap. CDR1 and CDR2 from the germline V gene are SNHLY and FYNNEI. The CDR3 nucleotides are TGTGCCAGCAGTGAACGACAGGTCCGTAATGAGCAGTTCTTC. This codes for CASSERQVRNEQFF.

In its sample, this clonotype was seen a few times. The chain carries TRBV6-2 or TRBV6-3 and TRBJ2-5, with D perhaps matching TRBD2 (6 bases). The CDR3 sequence is 15 residues long. Germline values: CDR1 MNHEY, CDR2 SVGEGT. V was trimmed by 2 bases and J by 3 bases, leaving 13 bases between them. The CDR3 DNA follows: TGTGCCAGCAGTTACGAAGGCGGGATAGAAGAGACCCAGTACTTC. The encoded protein is CASSYEGGIEETQYF.

This clonotype is medium-sized (0.01 to 0.1%). The CDR3 spells CASSFTGGKDEQFF. The CDR3 bases are TGCGCCAGCAGCTTTACAGGGGGCAAGGATGAGCAGTTCTTC. This rearrangement joins TRBV5-1 to TRBJ2-1; TRBD1 matches at 9 bases. This CDR3 has 14 residues. The J segment lost 8 bases and the V segment lost 2 bases, leaving 5 bases of the junction unmatched. Germline V gene sequence: CDR1 SGHRS, CDR2 YFSETQ.

The chain recombines TRBV7-3 with TRBJ2-1; tentatively, D is TRBD1 (6 bases). CDR3 length: 13 amino acids. V was cut by 3 bases and J by 6 bases, with 9 bases left in between. Germline lookup yields CDR1 SGHTA and CDR2 FQGTGA. The CDR3 protein is CASSLTGFNEQFF. CDR3 nucleotides: TGTGCCAGCAGCTTGACAGGATTCAATGAGCAGTTCTTC.

This clonotype appeared a few times. V gene TRBV12-3 or TRBV12-4 combines with J gene TRBJ2-1; TRBD1 aligns across 10 bases. The J segment lost 4 bases and the V segment lost 7 bases, leaving 7 bases of the junction unmatched. CDR3 length equals 15 residues. CDR3 DNA sequence: TGTGCCAGCACCCAACCGGGACAGGGGTACAATGAGCAGTTCTTC. Its protein is CASTQPGQGYNEQFF.

The CDR3 DNA reads TGCAGTGCCATCACCCTCCCAGGGGGCTCCTACAATGAGCAGTTCTTC. The encoded protein is CSAITLPGGSYNEQFF. The genes are TRBV20-1 and TRBJ2-1; 7 nucleotides agree with TRBD1. The V segment lost 6 bases and the J segment 0 bases; nucleotides outside the gene matches: 11. The CDR3 consists of 16 residues. Germline CDR1 DFQATT, CDR2 SNEGSKA (reference sequence).

A remark on this clonotype: At one end the junction does not follow the germline gene, possibly because of a read error. The gene calls are TRBV29-1 and TRBJ2-1; TRBD2 aligns across 10 bases. CDR3 length equals 16 residues. Germline loops: CDR1 SQVTM, CDR2 ANQGSEA. CDR3 DNA: TGCAGCGTTGAAGGGTCGGGACTAGCGATAGGCAATGAGCAGTCCTTC. It translates to CSVEGSGLAIGNEQSF.

The V call is TRBV18, the J call TRBJ2-1; TRBD2 matches 8 bases. Germline-derived CDR1 and CDR2 are KGHSH and LQKENI. J was trimmed by 7 bases and V by 3 bases; bases with no gene match: 5. The CDR3 has 14 residues. The CDR3 is CASSPASGSNEQFF. CDR3 nucleotide sequence: TGTGCCAGCTCACCCGCTAGCGGGTCGAATGAGCAGTTCTTC.

This clonotype has a count of ten or more. V usage is TRBV9 and J usage is TRBJ2-1; D may match TRBD1 or TRBD2 (5 bases each). The germline CDR1 and CDR2 sequences are SGDLS and YYNGEE. There are 15 residues in the CDR3. Trimming took off 0 bases at V and 2 bases at J, with 9 bases between the two ends. The CDR3, as DNA: TGTGCCAGCAGCGTAGTGGGGGAGACCTACAATGAGCAGTTCTTC. This translates into CASSVVGETYNEQFF.

On this clonotype: This is likely a read error, given that the CDR3 carries no conserved phenylalanine or tryptophan at its end. The V gene is TRBV20-1, the J gene TRBJ2-1; 8 nucleotides agree with TRBD2. The CDR3 length is 14 residues. Germline assignment: CDR1 DFQATT and CDR2 SNEGSKA (reference sequence). In DNA, the CDR3 is TGCAGCGCTAGAGTGTTCGGGGGGGCCAATGAGCAGTTCTCC. Translated: CSARVFGGANEQFS.

This clonotype came up a few times. V is TRBV29-1 and J is TRBJ2-1; no clear D. The germline V gene has CDR1 SQVTM and CDR2 ANQGSEA. The germline V and J ends were trimmed by 4 bases and 14 bases, with 12 bases remaining between them. This CDR3 has 10 residues. The CDR3 sequence: CSVGDVGEFF. CDR3 DNA sequence: TGCAGCGTTGGAGATGTTGGGGAGTTCTTC.

This chain links TRBV4-1 with TRBJ2-3; TRBD1 aligns across 7 bases. The CDR3 has 15 amino acids. The ends lost 4 bases at V and 5 bases at J; junction bases unmatched: 9. The germline V gene has CDR1 MGHRA and CDR2 YSYEKL. CDR3 sequence: CASSRPTGHEDTQYF. In DNA, the CDR3 is TGCGCCAGCAGCCGACCGACAGGGCATGAAGATACGCAGTATTTT.

J is TRBJ2-5 and V is TRBV14; D is possibly TRBD2 (7 bases). V lost 6 bases to trimming and J lost 4 bases, with 15 bases between them. CDR3 length equals 14 residues. The germline gives CDR1 SGHDN, CDR2 FVKESK. The CDR3 loop is CASRPQGGGETQYF. Written as DNA, the CDR3 is TGTGCCAGCAGGCCACAGGGAGGGGGAGAGACCCAGTACTTC.

The gene calls are TRBV9 and TRBJ2-3; D unresolved. Germline lookup yields CDR1 SGDLS and CDR2 YYNGEE. Deletions cut 6 bases from V and 0 bases from J, with 11 bases between. This CDR3 comprises 14 residues. The CDR3 bases are TGTGCCAGCATAAGGGATCTGAGCACAGATACGCAGTATTTT. Translating gives CASIRDLSTDTQYF.

There are many counts of this clonotype. A much larger clone lies one base from this, so it may be a read error. The chain uses TRBV5-1 and TRBJ2-3; unclear D gene. Germline-derived CDR1 and CDR2 are SGHRS and YFSETQ. This CDR3 has 15 residues. This CDR3 is CAISLTQRSTETQYF. As DNA, the CDR3 is TGCGCCATCAGCTTGACGCAAAGAAGCACAGAGACGCAGTATTTT. Based on the CDR3 plus reference TRBV5-1 and TRBJ2-3, the full variable domain is KAGVTQTPRYLIKTRGQQVTLSCSPISGHRSVSWYQQTPGQGLQFLFEYFSETQRNKGNFPGRFSGRQFSNSRSEMNVSTLELGDSALYLCAISLTQRSTETQYFGPGTRLTVL.

This clonotype was seen a handful of times. This rearrangement joins TRBV2 to TRBJ2-7; a weak D match, TRBD1 (5 bases). The CDR3 contains 12 residues. The germline gives CDR1 SNHLY, CDR2 FYNNEI. Trimming pared 6 bases from V and 6 bases from J, leaving 12 bases between. CDR3 amino acids: CASSPGLGEQYF. The CDR3, as DNA: TGTGCCAGCAGCCCAGGGTTGGGCGAGCAGTACTTC.